Listed below are T cell receptor beta chains from one sample, sequenced in a study of PD-L1 blockade in urothelial cancer. The table came from immunoSEQ multiplex PCR; TCRdb's copy has only in-frame clones and leaves some out. The sample holds just over 40,000 clones, around 84% seen once. This material consisted of PBMCs, taken around atezolizumab (anti-PD-L1) treatment. The receptors shown here come from a man between 65 and 85 years old with urothelial cancer. Both conserved end residues are part of each CDR3. D genes are given only for firm matches. Only part of the rows carry a size: once, few, many, or a class if the clone is expanded.

clone size: once
J gene: TRBJ1-2
V gene: TRBV5-1
D gene: TRBD1
CDR3 DNA: TGCGCCAGCAGCTTTTCGGCGCAGGGGGCTGACTATGGCTACACCTTC
CDR3 protein: CASSFSAQGADYGYTF

clone size: -
J gene: TRBJ2-7
V gene: TRBV19
D gene: TRBD2
CDR3 DNA: TGTGCCAGTAGTAAGCTAGCGGTGAACTCCTACGAGCAGTACTTC
CDR3 protein: CASSKLAVNSYEQYF

clone size: -
J gene: TRBJ2-7
V gene: TRBV29-1
D gene: -
CDR3 DNA: TGCAGCGTCGTCTGGGGGGGCGAAAGCTCCTACGAGCAGTACTTC
CDR3 protein: CSVVWGGESSYEQYF

clone size: -
J gene: TRBJ2-7
V gene: TRBV27
D gene: TRBD1
CDR3 DNA: TGTGCCAGCAGTTTATCGGCGGGACAGGGGATGAACGAGCAGTACTTC
CDR3 protein: CASSLSAGQGMNEQYF

clone size: few
J gene: TRBJ2-7
V gene: TRBV4-1
D gene: TRBD2
CDR3 DNA: TGCGCCAGCAGCCAAGAAAAGCTAGCGGGAGCCTACGAGCAGTACTTC
CDR3 protein: CASSQEKLAGAYEQYF

clone size: -
J gene: TRBJ1-1
V gene: TRBV5-6
D gene: TRBD1
CDR3 DNA: TGTGCCAGCAGCTTGGACAGGGGGTTATCTGTAGCTTTCTTT
CDR3 protein: CASSLDRGLSVAFF

clone size: -
J gene: TRBJ2-3
V gene: TRBV5-1
D gene: TRBD1
CDR3 DNA: TGCGCCAGCAGCCCATGGGGACAGGGGGCAGGAGATACGCAGTATTTT
CDR3 protein: CASSPWGQGAGDTQYF

clone size: -
J gene: TRBJ2-2
V gene: TRBV19
D gene: TRBD2
CDR3 DNA: TGTGCCAGTAGTATTGTGGCGGGAGGGCCCAGCACCGGGGAGCTGTTTTTT
CDR3 protein: CASSIVAGGPSTGELFF

clone size: -
J gene: TRBJ2-1
V gene: TRBV6-4
D gene: TRBD2
CDR3 DNA: TGTGCCAGCAGTGTACTAGCGGGAGGGTACAATGAGCAGTTCTTC
CDR3 protein: CASSVLAGGYNEQFF

clone size: once
J gene: TRBJ1-1
V gene: TRBV5-5
D gene: TRBD1
CDR3 DNA: TGTGCCAGCAGCTACAGGGGCATGAACACTGAAGCTTTCTTT
CDR3 protein: CASSYRGMNTEAFF

clone size: -
J gene: TRBJ1-5
V gene: TRBV19
D gene: -
CDR3 DNA: TGTGCCAGTAGTGTACCGGGATATCGCAATCAGCCCCAGCATTTT
CDR3 protein: CASSVPGYRNQPQHF

clone size: -
J gene: TRBJ1-2
V gene: TRBV18
D gene: -
CDR3 DNA: TGTGCCAGCTCACCAGAGCCCGACAGTTCCTATGGCTACACCTTC
CDR3 protein: CASSPEPDSSYGYTF

clone size: -
J gene: TRBJ1-2
V gene: TRBV18
D gene: -
CDR3 DNA: TGTGCCAGCTCACCACCGAGCGACTATGGCTACACCTTC
CDR3 protein: CASSPPSDYGYTF

clone size: once
J gene: TRBJ2-7
V gene: TRBV5-1
D gene: -
CDR3 DNA: TGCGCCAGCAGCTTGGAGGCGGGTTTGGACTACGAGCAGTACTTC
CDR3 protein: CASSLEAGLDYEQYF

clone size: -
J gene: TRBJ1-1
V gene: TRBV7-9
D gene: -
CDR3 DNA: TGTGCCAGCAGCTTAGCTCTTGGGCAGGGTGATTGGGACACTGAAGCTTTCTTT
CDR3 protein: CASSLALGQGDWDTEAFF

clone size: -
J gene: TRBJ1-5
V gene: TRBV19
D gene: -
CDR3 DNA: TGTGCCAGTAGTGGAACAGGGCAGCCCCAGCATTTT
CDR3 protein: CASSGTGQPQHF

clone size: -
J gene: TRBJ1-1
V gene: TRBV5-1
D gene: TRBD1
CDR3 DNA: TGCGCCAGCAGCTCTTCAGGGGGCTGGACTGAAGCTTTCTTT
CDR3 protein: CASSSSGGWTEAFF

clone size: -
J gene: TRBJ1-2
V gene: TRBV18
D gene: TRBD1
CDR3 DNA: TGTGCCAGCTCACCGGGACAGGGGAACTATGGCTACACCTTC
CDR3 protein: CASSPGQGNYGYTF

clone size: once
J gene: TRBJ2-3
V gene: TRBV19
D gene: -
CDR3 DNA: TGTGCCAGTAGTATGTCTCAACTTAGCACAGATACGCAGTATTTT
CDR3 protein: CASSMSQLSTDTQYF

clone size: -
J gene: TRBJ2-1
V gene: TRBV16
D gene: TRBD2
CDR3 DNA: TGTGCCAGCAGCCTGGGACTAGCGGGTCAGGGTGAGCAGTTCTTC
CDR3 protein: CASSLGLAGQGEQFF

clone size: once
J gene: TRBJ1-1
V gene: TRBV9
D gene: -
CDR3 DNA: TGTGCCAGCAGCGTAGTACAGGGGAACACTGAAGCTTTCTTT
CDR3 protein: CASSVVQGNTEAFF

clone size: -
J gene: TRBJ1-2
V gene: TRBV6-5
D gene: TRBD1
CDR3 DNA: TGTGCCAGCAGTTACTCGAGGACAGGGTTCAATCGTGGCTACACCTTC
CDR3 protein: CASSYSRTGFNRGYTF

clone size: -
J gene: TRBJ1-1
V gene: TRBV19
D gene: -
CDR3 DNA: TGTGCCAGTAAGGAGACAGGCTTGGTACGGGAGGCCGAAGCTTTCTTT
CDR3 protein: CASKETGLVREAEAFF

clone size: -
J gene: TRBJ1-1
V gene: TRBV6-5
D gene: -
CDR3 DNA: TGTGCCAGCAGCCGCGACACGAACACTGAAGCTTTCTTT
CDR3 protein: CASSRDTNTEAFF

clone size: -
J gene: TRBJ1-3
V gene: TRBV11-2
D gene: -
CDR3 DNA: TGTGCCAGCAGCTTAGTGGGCAGGGGCAGCACCATATATTTT
CDR3 protein: CASSLVGRGSTIYF

clone size: -
J gene: TRBJ2-2
V gene: TRBV7-6
D gene: -
CDR3 DNA: TGTGCCAGCAGCTTAGTTGCGACAACGAACACCGGGGAGCTGTTTTTT
CDR3 protein: CASSLVATTNTGELFF

clone size: -
J gene: TRBJ2-1
V gene: TRBV29-1
D gene: TRBD2
CDR3 DNA: TGCAGCGTTGAATTCACTAGCGGGAGGGCCAGGTATGAGCAGTTCTTC
CDR3 protein: CSVEFTSGRARYEQFF

clone size: -
J gene: TRBJ1-2
V gene: TRBV5-4
D gene: -
CDR3 DNA: TGTGCCAGCGGGACAAGACCTAACTATGGCTACACCTTC
CDR3 protein: CASGTRPNYGYTF

clone size: -
J gene: TRBJ1-2
V gene: TRBV5-4
D gene: TRBD1
CDR3 DNA: TGTGCCAGCAGCCAATACAGGGGTTATGGCTACACCTTC
CDR3 protein: CASSQYRGYGYTF

clone size: -
J gene: TRBJ1-4
V gene: TRBV28
D gene: -
CDR3 DNA: TGTGCCAGCCTGAACCGGGGTGGGCATGAAAAACTGTTTTTT
CDR3 protein: CASLNRGGHEKLFF

clone size: -
J gene: TRBJ2-5
V gene: TRBV28
D gene: TRBD1
CDR3 DNA: TGTGCCAGCAGGAAGGACAGGGGGCATCGAGAGACCCAGTACTTC
CDR3 protein: CASRKDRGHRETQYF

clone size: -
J gene: TRBJ2-2
V gene: TRBV10-3
D gene: TRBD2
CDR3 DNA: TGTGCCATCAGTGAGAGTATAGCGGGAGTGGACACCGGGGAGCTGTTTTTT
CDR3 protein: CAISESIAGVDTGELFF